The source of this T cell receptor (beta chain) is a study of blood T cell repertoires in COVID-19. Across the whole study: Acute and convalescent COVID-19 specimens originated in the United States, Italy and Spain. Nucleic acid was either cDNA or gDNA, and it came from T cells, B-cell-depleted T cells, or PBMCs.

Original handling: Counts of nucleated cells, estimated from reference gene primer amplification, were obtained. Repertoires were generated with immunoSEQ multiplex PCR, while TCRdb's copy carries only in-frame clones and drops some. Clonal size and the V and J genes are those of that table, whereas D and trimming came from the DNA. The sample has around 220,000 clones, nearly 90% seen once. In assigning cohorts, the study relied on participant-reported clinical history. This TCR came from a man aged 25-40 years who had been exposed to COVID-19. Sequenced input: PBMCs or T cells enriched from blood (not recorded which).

The CDR3 coding sequence is TGTGCCATCAGTGAGACGCACCCTCGCAGCGGCGGCTACACCTTC. Translating it yields CAISETHPRSGGYTF. This rearrangement joins TRBV10-3 to TRBJ1-2; D is unclear. This CDR3 comprises 15 residues. Germline CDR1 is ENHRY and CDR2 is SYGVKD. V dropped 2 bases and J dropped 8 bases, with 18 bases sitting between them.